A selection of T cell receptor beta chains follows, all from one sample in a study of blood T cell repertoires in COVID-19. Assay used: immunoSEQ multiplex PCR; TCRdb lists only in-frame clones, some missing. This table holds 250,000 to 300,000 clones, more than 70% found once. Sequenced sample: peripheral blood. The receptors derive from a woman between 35 and 50 years old who had recovered from COVID-19. Each CDR3 is given with its conserved first and last residue. D genes are given only for firm matches. Rows may omit the clone size; those that give it use once, few, many or a size class.

j_call | v_call | clone_size | d_call | cdr3_nt | cdr3_aa
TRBJ1-1 | TRBV10-3 | - | - | TGTGCCATCAGTGATCTGGGGCTCGGCACTGAAGCTTTCTTT | CAISDLGLGTEAFF
TRBJ2-3 | TRBV9 | - | - | TGTGCCAGCAGGTCGGGAGTCCGCACAGATACGCAGTATTTT | CASRSGVRTDTQYF
TRBJ1-2 | TRBV7-9 | - | - | TGTGCCAGCAGCTTACCTACCGTCGCCAACTATGGCTACACCTTC | CASSLPTVANYGYTF
TRBJ2-5 | TRBV7-9 | - | - | TGTGCCAGCAGCTCTCGGTCACCACAAGAGACCCAGTACTTC | CASSSRSPQETQYF
TRBJ2-3 | TRBV9 | - | - | TGTGCCAGCAGCGCCGTTAGCTGGGGAGCCACAGATACGCAGTATTTT | CASSAVSWGATDTQYF
TRBJ2-3 | TRBV19 | - | - | TGTGCCAGTAGTACCCTAGGGGGAGACGCAGATACGCAGTATTTT | CASSTLGGDADTQYF
TRBJ1-2 | TRBV5-6 | once | TRBD1 | TGTGCCAGCAGCCCGATTCCCGGGACAGGGGGAGATTACAACTATGGCTACACCTTC | CASSPIPGTGGDYNYGYTF
TRBJ1-2 | TRBV27 | - | - | TGTGCCAGCACCCCCCGGGGGGGTAGGGTGACTAACTATGGCTACACCTTC | CASTPRGGRVTNYGYTF
TRBJ2-3 | TRBV21-1 | - | - | TGTGCCAGCACCAAGGGGGACAAAGATACGCAGTATTTT | CASTKGDKDTQYF
TRBJ1-1 | TRBV6-5 | once | - | TGTGCCAGTTTGTTCATGAACACTGAAGCTTTCTTT | CASLFMNTEAFF
TRBJ1-6 | TRBV19 | - | TRBD1 | TGTGCCAACCCCCCAGCCGGGACAGGGCCCCACCACAGCCGAAATTCACCCCTCCACTTT | CANPPAGTGPHHSRNSPLHF
TRBJ1-1 | TRBV10-3 | - | TRBD1 | TGTGCCCCGACCCCGACAGGGCCGAACACTGAAGCTTTCTTT | CAPTPTGPNTEAFF
TRBJ2-3 | TRBV7-6 | - | - | TGTGCCAGCAGCTTTGCCCCAGGCACAGATACGCAGTATTTT | CASSFAPGTDTQYF
TRBJ2-5 | TRBV7-9 | - | TRBD2 | TGTGCCAGCAGCTTAGCACCGGCCCCCTTAGCGGGAGCCGGGGGGACCCAGTACTTC | CASSLAPAPLAGAGGTQYF
TRBJ1-5 | TRBV19 | - | - | TGTGCCAGTAGTATAGCCCGAGCCGGGACAAGAAATAGCAATCAGCCCCAGCATTTT | CASSIARAGTRNSNQPQHF
TRBJ2-2 | TRBV5-6 | - | - | TGTGCCAGCAGCCGCCAGTGGACCGGGGAGCTGTTTTTT | CASSRQWTGELFF
TRBJ1-3 | TRBV18 | once | - | TGTGCCAGCTCACCACCAGCAGGCCTCTCTGGAAACACCATATATTTT | CASSPPAGLSGNTIYF
TRBJ2-4 | TRBV27 | - | - | TGTGCCAGCAGTTTATCGCTGGCGGTGGTGGAAAACATTCAGTACTTC | CASSLSLAVVENIQYF
TRBJ2-7 | TRBV30 | - | TRBD1 | TGTGCCGTAACACCCACGGCAGGGGGCTCCTACGAGCAGTACTTC | CAVTPTAGGSYEQYF
TRBJ1-1 | TRBV3-1/TRBV3-2 | - | TRBD1 | TGTGCCAGCACCACCGGGACAGGGGGCGGCACTGAAGCTTTCTTT | CASTTGTGGGTEAFF